This T cell receptor beta chain was sequenced in a study of blood T cells in healthy people across ages (dated by TCRdb to between 2014 and 2016). Background on the whole study: In model experiments, template switching captured about one uniquely barcoded TCR beta cDNA molecule for every two T cells. The study measured age-related changes in TCR beta repertoire diversity using deep sequencing normalized with unique cDNA molecular identifiers. Four age groups were formed from the donors: young (average roughly 15 years), middle-aged (less than 40), aged (around 62) and long-lived (approximately 80). Using the same blood draw, the study looked at two additional independent replicas of 1 million unique cDNA reads for two donors, one aged 18 to 30 and the other aged 80 or older.

The library relied on 5' RACE. For sequencing, an Illumina HiSeq 2500 was employed. A second PCR of about 6 to 12 cycles was performed with a sample-barcoded 5' primer and a J-beta primer mix. Each TCR beta cDNA molecule received a unique molecular identifier from a template-switch 5' adaptor carrying 12 random nucleotides. Each sample yielded at least 2.5 million CDR3-containing paired-end reads. First-strand cDNA was synthesized from all RNA with the Mint cDNA synthesis kit, primed by a TRBC-specific oligonucleotide. After uracil-DNA glycosylase treatment, a first 18-cycle PCR used universal primers M1SS and BC2_uni_R on all cDNA. The original methods were these. For normalization, 1 million high-quality reads were randomly selected from each sample, with every read carrying a distinct molecular identifier. Instead of being binned into consensus sequences, reads that shared molecular identifiers were thrown out. CDR3 identification, clonotype clustering and error correction used MiTCR with a Q25 quality threshold and the strictest error-elimination algorithm. Lower-bound total TCR beta diversity was estimated with a nonparametric unseen species model using Euler transformation. Using fastp trimming at Q25 and MiXCR clonotype assembly, TCRdb reanalyzed the public sequencing data and kept in-frame beta chains. Merged by CDR3 protein, the rows form single entries marked with the most common genes and DNA. The authors' filters were not applied to this entry. The sample yields some 850,000 distinct CDR3 sequences; more than 25% were counted once. Under 3% of the sample comes from the top ten.

According to the germline V gene, CDR1 reads MGHRA and CDR2 reads YSYEKL. The V end gives up 0 bases and the J end 4 bases, leaving 5 bases in the junction not matched to a gene. From the cysteine through the phenylalanine, the CDR3 covers 15 amino acids. Solely the CDR3 DNA is kept, with 45 bases framed from the first base. What the authors observed across the whole study: Observed TCR beta diversity per million T cells fell roughly linearly with age, and a significant reduction was already apparent by age around 39. Because profiling used bulk unsorted PBMCs, naive and antigen-experienced compartments could not be compared conclusively. Because the CMV infection status of the donors was unknown, age-related changes in expanded clonotypes may potentially have been confounded. Observed TCR beta diversity correlated strongly with the percentage of naive T cells measured by flow cytometry. The long-lived group showed more naive CD4+ T cells, fewer expanded clones and increased TCR diversity than the aged group, suggesting age selection. Estimates of total diversity based on one million sequenced T cells were considered lower bounds and underestimates.

Systemically healthy Caucasian individuals from Russia, 39 in total and aged about 6 to 100 years, were included as donors. Each donor gave 8 to 10 milliliters of peripheral blood, collected into EDTA-treated Vacutainer tubes. PBMCs were isolated by Ficoll-Paque density-gradient centrifugation, with at least 6 million obtained per sample. Total RNA was extracted from PBMCs with Trizol reagent, with at least 6 micrograms obtained per sample. For every donor, an aliquot of PBMCs went through flow cytometry to measure the percentages of naive CD45RAhigh/CD27high T cells. A note on this clonotype: It lacks a known antigen. Per-base quality was not reported, and no clone a single base away is much larger than it.

These data are also associated with another study on T cells of mothers and their children. As described in the second report: Nine systemically healthy Caucasian individuals served as donors, namely three mothers together with their six children. cDNA synthesis consumed the entire amount of extracted RNA, loaded at 1.5 ug RNA in each 15 ul reaction. In the second PCR, the M1S primer introduced both the sample barcodes and 2-4 random nucleotides. Each mother yielded over 10 million TCR beta CDR3 reads and each child some 3 million reads. Thymic selection shapes the output of TCR recombination in a similar way in related and unrelated pairs, and inherited differences have a minor effect. Normalized repertoire overlap was always found to be slightly, but never significantly, higher in related mother-child pairs than in unrelated mother-child pairs. No persistent microchimeric T cell clones were detected, at a sensitivity of roughly 93 clones per million clonotypes. To look for features that set related mother-child pairs apart from unrelated individuals, the researchers ran deep NGS to compare the TCR beta repertoires of mothers and children. On average, the children were approximately 12 +/- 4 years old, while the mothers were approximately 41 +/- 4 years old. Libraries were sequenced on Illumina HiSeq 2000 with 100+100 nt paired-end reads after adapter ligation with NEBNext reagents. To prevent cross-contamination, the mother and child libraries were prepared a month apart and were sequenced in separate runs. Each donor had between about 450,000 and 2,100,000 distinct TCR beta clonotypes identified. Naive TCR beta clonotypes were estimated from low-frequency clonotypes matched to each donor's FACS-determined naive share, without sorting.

This clonotype was obtained from a boy between 5 and 17 years old in good health. Sequencing was done on a sample of blood. The chain couples TRBV4-1 to TRBJ2-7; 8 of the junction bases match TRBD1. In nucleotide form, the sequence is TGCGCCAGCAGCCAAGATACAGGGGGTTCGTACGAGCAGTACTTC. Its protein is CASSQDTGGSYEQYF.